These T cell receptor beta chains were read from a single sample in a study of T cells after yellow fever vaccination. TCRdb passed the 5' RACE reads through MiXCR, listing each CDR3 protein once. The profile covers approximately 120,000 distinct CDR3 sequences, with 6% to 8% appearing a single time and around 2.3% taken by the ten largest. Sample: CD4+ T cells sorted from PBMCs, taken roughly 10 days after the first yellow fever vaccination. Receptors were obtained from a man aged 18 to 29 who received the YFV17D yellow fever vaccine. Both conserved end residues are part of each CDR3. Fields, in order: CDR3 DNA, CDR3 protein, D gene, J gene, V gene, clone size. A D gene is named only where the DNA matches it firmly. Rows give clone size only sometimes, using once, few, many, or a class for an expanded clone.

DNA: TGTGCCAGCTCACCAGTTTTGAGCCCGAGTACTGAAAAACTGTTTTTT
CDR3: CASSPVLSPSTEKLFF
D: .
J: TRBJ1-4
V: TRBV18
size: many

DNA: TGTGCCAGCAGTTTATGTGCCGGGGCCTGTGGCTACACCTTC
CDR3: CASSLCAGACGYTF
D: .
J: TRBJ1-2
V: TRBV27
size: many

DNA: TGTGCCAGCAGCTCTGGAAGGACAGGGGGAAATTCACCCCTCCACTTT
CDR3: CASSSGRTGGNSPLHF
D: TRBD1
J: TRBJ1-6
V: TRBV2
size: .

DNA: TGTGCCACCAGTGACCCAGGGACAGATACGCAGTATTTT
CDR3: CATSDPGTDTQYF
D: .
J: TRBJ2-3
V: TRBV24-1
size: many

DNA: TGCGCCAGCAGCTTGACAGGGGGCGTGGAGACCCAGTACTTC
CDR3: CASSLTGGVETQYF
D: TRBD1
J: TRBJ2-5
V: TRBV5-1
size: many

DNA: TGTGCCAGCAGCCAAGATGGCGGGGGGGCCGGGTTCTTC
CDR3: CASSQDGGGAGFF
D: TRBD2
J: TRBJ2-1
V: TRBV4-2
size: many

DNA: TGCACCAGCAGCCAAGATCTCTCGGCCAGGATGAACACTGAAGCTTTCTTT
CDR3: CTSSQDLSARMNTEAFF
D: .
J: TRBJ1-1
V: TRBV1
size: many

DNA: TGTGCCACCGCCCTCCGGAGGGAGAACACCGGGGAGCTGTTTTTT
CDR3: CATALRRENTGELFF
D: .
J: TRBJ2-2
V: TRBV21-1
size: many

DNA: TGCGCCAGCAGCCAAGATCGGGCAGGGAAGAATTCACCCCTCCACTTT
CDR3: CASSQDRAGKNSPLHF
D: .
J: TRBJ1-6
V: TRBV4-3
size: many

DNA: TGTGCCAGCAGTGCGACAGGGGGTCGGACTGAAGCTTTCTTT
CDR3: CASSATGGRTEAFF
D: TRBD1
J: TRBJ1-1
V: TRBV2
size: many

DNA: TGTGCCAGCATCCCACCTAGGACGGGGCTCGGGGAGACCCAGTACTTC
CDR3: CASIPPRTGLGETQYF
D: .
J: TRBJ2-5
V: TRBV7-9
size: many

DNA: TGTGCCAGCAGCCCACAGGGGGCAGGGGCAGATACGCAGTATTTT
CDR3: CASSPQGAGADTQYF
D: TRBD1
J: TRBJ2-3
V: TRBV7-2
size: many

DNA: TGTGCCAGCTCAACTCAGCCGGATACGCAGTATTTT
CDR3: CASSTQPDTQYF
D: .
J: TRBJ2-3
V: TRBV10-3
size: many

DNA: TGTGCCAGCAGCCAAGGGGGGGGGAGCTCCTACGAGCAGTACTTC
CDR3: CASSQGGGSSYEQYF
D: TRBD2
J: TRBJ2-7
V: TRBV4-2
size: many

DNA: TGCGCCAGCAGCCAAGAGGGTGCAGGGAGGAACACCGGGGAGCTGTTTTTT
CDR3: CASSQEGAGRNTGELFF
D: .
J: TRBJ2-2
V: TRBV4-3
size: many

DNA: TGCGCCAGCAGCTTCGGGGAGGGGGCCACTGGAAACACCATATATTTT
CDR3: CASSFGEGATGNTIYF
D: TRBD1
J: TRBJ1-3
V: TRBV5-1
size: many

DNA: TGCAGTGCAAAAGACGACGGAATCTTTTACAATGAGCAGTTCTTC
CDR3: CSAKDDGIFYNEQFF
D: .
J: TRBJ2-1
V: TRBV20-1
size: many

DNA: TGTGCCAGCAGCTTACTGCCACAGATTAATGAGCAGTTCTTC
CDR3: CASSLLPQINEQFF
D: .
J: TRBJ2-1
V: TRBV7-2
size: few

DNA: TGTGCCAGCAGCGTCACAGGGCAGACTGAAGCTTTCTTT
CDR3: CASSVTGQTEAFF
D: .
J: TRBJ1-1
V: TRBV9
size: many

DNA: TGTGCCAGCAGCCAAGAGTATGGGGGTGAAGCTTTCTTT
CDR3: CASSQEYGGEAFF
D: .
J: TRBJ1-1
V: TRBV3-1
size: many

DNA: TGTGCCAGTCGGACAGGTACCTACAATGAGCAGTTCTTC
CDR3: CASRTGTYNEQFF
D: TRBD1
J: TRBJ2-1
V: TRBV6-6
size: many

DNA: TGTGCCAGCAGTCGGACTAGCTCGGCAGATACGCAGTATTTT
CDR3: CASSRTSSADTQYF
D: TRBD2
J: TRBJ2-3
V: TRBV12-3/TRBV12-4
size: many

DNA: TGTGCCACCGGGGGCCGGAGCAGTCCACTAACGCAGTATTTT
CDR3: CATGGRSSPLTQYF
D: .
J: TRBJ2-3
V: TRBV24-1
size: many

DNA: TGCGCCAGCAGCTTGTCAGTGACTAACTATGGCTACACCTTC
CDR3: CASSLSVTNYGYTF
D: .
J: TRBJ1-2
V: TRBV5-1
size: many

DNA: TGCGCCAGCAGCAGGGACAGGTCGAACACCGGGGAGCTGTTTTTT
CDR3: CASSRDRSNTGELFF
D: TRBD1
J: TRBJ2-2
V: TRBV5-1
size: .